This T cell receptor beta chain was sequenced for a study of T cell responses to AZD1222 COVID-19 vaccine. The overall study: Second-dose recipients at about 4 or about 12 weeks were treated as one pooled group.

A remark on this clone: The antigen is undetermined.

Produced via immunoSEQ multiplex PCR; TCRdb's table is partial and in-frame only. This table holds tens of thousands of clones, roughly 83% found once. Study conclusions and caveats: Elevations in Spike-specific TCR breadth and depth followed administration of two AZD1222 doses.

Sequenced material: peripheral blood, taken on day 0 of AZD1222 vaccination. This sequence originates from an adult in good health.

CDR3 sequence: CASSPGGDTGELFF. The CDR3 DNA is TGTGCCAGCAGCCCGGGGGGGGACACCGGGGAGCTGTTTTTT. The chain employs TRBV11-3 and TRBJ2-2; 8 nucleotides align to TRBD2. V shed 5 bases and J 3 bases; nucleotides not matched to a gene: 2. The CDR3 length is 14 residues. Germline values: CDR1 SGHNT, CDR2 YENEEA.